These 7 T cell receptor beta chains were all obtained from the same sample, sequenced in a study of shared T cell receptors in the human thymus. The assay was immunoSEQ multiplex PCR, and TCRdb's table has in-frame clones only and misses some. The data contain 700,000 or so clones, roughly 85% of them singletons. These same data were also listed under a study on human thymus T cells.

Sequencing was carried out using thymocytes. These receptors came from a girl less than two years old with a congenital heart defect.

Concerning this clone: Other DNA sequences in this sample translate to the same CDR3. The rearrangement joins TRBV20-1 to TRBJ2-5; D gene ambiguous. Germline lookup yields CDR1 DFQATT and CDR2 SNEGSKA (reference sequence). The length of the CDR3 is 10 residues. V was trimmed by 6 bases and J by 5 bases, leaving 7 bases between them. CDR3 residues: CSALRETQYF. DNA for the CDR3: TGCAGTGCCCTGCGGGAGACCCAGTACTTC.

The V gene is TRBV4-3, the J gene TRBJ2-3; TRBD2 matches 10 bases. The V gene end was trimmed by 0 bases and the J gene end by 1 base; junction bases not matched to a gene: 4. There are 17 residues in the CDR3. Looked up from germline, CDR1 is LGHNA and CDR2 is YSLEER. CDR3 amino acids: CASSQDRTSGGTDTQYF. The CDR3 nucleotides are TGCGCCAGCAGCCAAGATAGGACTAGCGGAGGCACAGATACGCAGTATTTT.

The chain employs TRBV5-1 and TRBJ1-1, with D possibly matching TRBD1 (5 bases). This CDR3 spans 13 amino acids. CDR1 is SGHRS, CDR2 YFSETQ, per germline. Trimming shortened V by 4 bases and J by 1 base, and 8 bases separated the two germline ends. CDR3 sequence (DNA): TGCGCCAGCAGCGCGGGGGAGAACACTGAAGCTTTCTTT. Translating gives CASSAGENTEAFF.

The V and J genes are TRBV27 and TRBJ1-2; D gene unclear. Germline V gene sequence: CDR1 MNHEY, CDR2 SMNVEV (reference sequence). This CDR3 is built from 14 residues. V gave up 5 bases and J gave up 13 bases, with 23 bases separating them. The CDR3 region has the DNA TGTGCCAGCAGTCCGAGAGAGGGTAGGTGGCTACCCACCTTC. Its protein product is CASSPREGRWLPTF.

V is TRBV11-2 and J is TRBJ2-7, with TRBD1 as a possible D gene (5 bases). The germline gives CDR1 SGHAT, CDR2 FQNNGV. The CDR3 runs to 15 residues. The V end was cut by 5 bases, the J end by 2 bases, with 16 bases between. CDR3 sequence: CASSPVRTLPYEQYF. The CDR3 bases are TGTGCCAGCAGCCCTGTGCGGACACTCCCCTACGAGCAGTACTTC.

The V gene is TRBV19, the J gene TRBJ2-7; 8 nucleotides align to TRBD1. The CDR3 runs to 16 residues. The V gene end was trimmed by 4 bases and the J gene end by 2 bases; junction bases not matched to a gene: 10. Germline lookup yields CDR1 LNHDA and CDR2 SQIVND (reference sequence). The CDR3 region is CASSRYGQGFPYEQYF. In nucleotides, the CDR3 is TGTGCCAGTAGTAGATATGGACAGGGCTTCCCCTACGAGCAGTACTTC.

The chain uses TRBV9 and TRBJ1-2; the match to TRBD1 covers 12 bases. The CDR3 contains 17 residues. Germline V CDR1 and CDR2: SGDLS, YYNGEE. With V trimmed by 2 bases and J by 3 bases, 8 bases remained unmatched. The DNA for the CDR3 is TGTGCCAGCAGCGTGGAGGTGGGACAGGGGGCAGACTATGGCTACACCTTC. Its translation is CASSVEVGQGADYGYTF.